This entry lists 13 T cell receptor delta chains sequenced from one sample in a study of TRDV2 sequences in healthy donors. TCRdb re-analyzed the PCR reads via CATT. The sample lists under 2,500 delta-chain clones; roughly three fifths were seen once. Sequenced: Vd2+ gamma-delta T cells from blood. The receptors originated from a human donor in good health.

The rearrangement links TRDV2 to TRDJ3; TRDD3 matches 7 bases. From germline, CDR1 is GEAIGNYY and CDR2 EKD. The trim removed 7 bases at V and 0 bases at J, leaving 14 bases unmatched. This CDR3 is 19 amino acids long. This CDR3 is CACSEVGDSSSWDTRQMFF. The CDR3 nucleotides read TGTGCCTGCTCCGAAGTGGGGGACTCCAGCTCCTGGGACACCCGACAGATGTTTTTC.

The V and J genes are TRDV2 and TRDJ1, with 10 positions matching TRDD3. Looked up from germline, CDR1 is GEAIGNYY and CDR2 is EKD. V shed 3 bases, J shed 0 bases, and the junction held 3 bases outside the gene matches. The CDR3 is 15 residues long. The CDR3 coding sequence is TGTGCCTGTGACGTCCTGGGGGATAACACCGATAAACTCATCTTT. This translates into CACDVLGDNTDKLIF.

The chain is built from TRDV2 and TRDJ3; D is uncertain. Germline assignment: CDR1 GEAIGNYY and CDR2 EKD. The CDR3 runs to 15 residues. V lost 4 bases and J lost 6, with 12 bases in between. Here the CDR3 reads CACDHLSEDTRQMFF. The CDR3 DNA sequence: TGTGCCTGTGATCACCTCAGCGAGGACACCCGACAGATGTTTTTC.

Details on this clone: Other DNA sequences within the sample encode an identical CDR3. The chain couples TRDV2 to TRDJ1; TRDD3 matches 10 bases. V lost 4 bases, J lost 2 bases, and 3 bases stayed unmatched. The CDR3 has 14 residues. CDR1 GEAIGNYY and CDR2 EKD come from the germline V gene. Written as DNA, the CDR3 is TGTGCCTGTGATCGACTGGGGGATACCGATAAACTCATCTTT. Residues: CACDRLGDTDKLIF.

This clone has only a few counts. This rearrangement joins TRDV2 to TRDJ1; D gene uncertain. The CDR3 is 13 residues long. Trimming took 3 bases from V and 0 from J, leaving 7 bases between them. Germline lookup yields CDR1 GEAIGNYY and CDR2 EKD. The CDR3 DNA sequence: TGTGCCTGTGACTTGCTTGACACCGATAAACTCATCTTT. Translating it yields CACDLLDTDKLIF.

The rearrangement uses TRDV2 and TRDJ3; TRDD3 is a possible D gene (6 bases). The germline V gene has CDR1 GEAIGNYY and CDR2 EKD. The V end was cut by 2 bases, the J end by 0 bases, with 19 bases between. The CDR3 runs to 20 residues. The CDR3 nucleotides read TGTGCCTGTGACAAATGGGGGGCCATCACAGGCTCCTGGGACACCCGACAGATGTTTTTC. This encodes CACDKWGAITGSWDTRQMFF.

The chain couples TRDV2 to TRDJ1; no firm D call. Between the trimmed V and J ends, which lost 0 bases and 3 bases, there was a span of 13 bases. Germline CDR1 and CDR2: GEAIGNYY and EKD. The CDR3 has 15 residues. CDR3 DNA sequence: TGTGCCTGTGACACCGTCGGCATCCCTCCCGATAAACTCATCTTT. Its translation is CACDTVGIPPDKLIF.

The J gene is TRDJ1, the V gene TRDV2; D ambiguous. Germline CDR1 reads GEAIGNYY; CDR2 reads EKD. This CDR3 has 15 amino acids. Between the trimmed V and J ends, which lost 1 base and 0 bases, there was a span of 11 bases. CDR3 amino acids: CACDTVGKNTDKLIF. The CDR3 DNA is TGTGCCTGTGACACGGTCGGCAAAAACACCGATAAACTCATCTTT.

V gene TRDV2 combines with J gene TRDJ1, with 9 bases fitting TRDD3. V dropped 0 bases and J dropped 1; count of bases not matched to a gene: 11. Germline CDR1 is GEAIGNYY and CDR2 is EKD. The CDR3 is 18 residues long. CDR3 sequence: CACDTVGDTRRVTDKLIF. Written as DNA, the CDR3 is TGTGCCTGTGACACCGTAGGGGATACGCGAAGGGTCACCGATAAACTCATCTTT.

The V gene is TRDV2, the J gene TRDJ3; D not certain. The CDR3 loop spans 19 amino acids. The V and J ends lost 0 bases and 0 bases respectively, with 14 bases between them. From germline, CDR1 is GEAIGNYY and CDR2 EKD. As DNA, the CDR3 is TGTGCCTGTGACACCGTCAGGGGCCAAGACTCCTGGGACACCCGACAGATGTTTTTC. Translating it yields CACDTVRGQDSWDTRQMFF.

This clone was observed a handful of times. J is TRDJ1 and V is TRDV2; tentative D call: TRDD2 (6 bases). Trimming removed 3 bases at V and 0 bases at J, with 34 bases between. Germline CDR1 GEAIGNYY, CDR2 EKD. CDR3 size: 22 residues. DNA of the CDR3: TGTGCCTGTGACCCTCTCCCTCCTTCCGACTCCGTGGGGAGAAGTTACACCGATAAACTCATCTTT. It specifies CACDPLPPSDSVGRSYTDKLIF.

As concerns this clone: A far larger clone is one nucleotide away, so this likely arose from a read error. The rearrangement joins TRDV2 to TRDJ1; D is unresolved. This CDR3 spans 15 amino acids. V shed 0 bases and J shed 0 bases, with 10 bases lying between them. CDR1 is GEAIGNYY, CDR2 EKD, per germline. The chain's CDR3 is CACDTVETYTDKLIF. CDR3 bases: TGTGCCTGTGACACCGTTGAGACCTACACCGATAAACTCATCTTT.

For this clone: Other DNA sequences in this specimen translate into the identical CDR3. The rearrangement uses TRDV2 and TRDJ3; D might be TRDD3 (5 bases). V dropped 0 bases and J dropped 0 bases, with 11 bases sitting between them. Germline V CDR1 and CDR2: GEAIGNYY, EKD. The CDR3 extends over 18 amino acids. The CDR3 DNA is TGTGCCTGTGACACCGCCGGGGGCTCCTCCTGGGACACCCGACAGATGTTTTTC. Protein: CACDTAGGSSWDTRQMFF.